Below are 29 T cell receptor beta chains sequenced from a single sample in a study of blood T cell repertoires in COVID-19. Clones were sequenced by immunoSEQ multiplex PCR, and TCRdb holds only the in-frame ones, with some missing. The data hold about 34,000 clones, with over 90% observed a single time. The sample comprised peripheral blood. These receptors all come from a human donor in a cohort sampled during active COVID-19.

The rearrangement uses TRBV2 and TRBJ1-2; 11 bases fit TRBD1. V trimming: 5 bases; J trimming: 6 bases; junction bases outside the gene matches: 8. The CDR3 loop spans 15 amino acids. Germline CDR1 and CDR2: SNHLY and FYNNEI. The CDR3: CASSNDGQGAHGYTF. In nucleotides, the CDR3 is TGTGCCAGCAGTAATGACGGACAGGGGGCACATGGCTACACCTTC. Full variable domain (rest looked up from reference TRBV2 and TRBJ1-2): EPEVTQTPSHQVTQMGQEVILRCVPISNHLYFYWYRQILGQKVEFLVSFYNNEISEKSEIFDDQFSVERPDGSNFTLKIRSTKLEDSAMYFCASSNDGQGAHGYTFGSGTRLTVV.

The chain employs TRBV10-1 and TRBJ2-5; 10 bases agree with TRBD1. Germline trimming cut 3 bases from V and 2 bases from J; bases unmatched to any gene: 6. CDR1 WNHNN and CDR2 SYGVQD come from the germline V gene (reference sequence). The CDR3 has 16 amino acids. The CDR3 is CASSDLGQGGQETQYF. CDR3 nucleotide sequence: TGCGCCAGCAGTGATTTAGGACAGGGGGGGCAAGAGACCCAGTACTTC.

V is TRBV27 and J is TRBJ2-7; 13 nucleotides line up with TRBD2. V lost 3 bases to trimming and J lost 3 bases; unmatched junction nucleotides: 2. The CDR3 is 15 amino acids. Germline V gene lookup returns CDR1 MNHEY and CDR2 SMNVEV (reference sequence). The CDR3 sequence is CASSLGTSGIYEQYF. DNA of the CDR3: TGTGCCAGCAGTTTGGGGACTAGCGGGATCTACGAGCAGTACTTC.

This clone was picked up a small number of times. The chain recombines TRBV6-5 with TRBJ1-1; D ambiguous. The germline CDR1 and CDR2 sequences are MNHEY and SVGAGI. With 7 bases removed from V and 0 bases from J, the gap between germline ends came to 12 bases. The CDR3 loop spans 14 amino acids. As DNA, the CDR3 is TGTGCCAGCACTCGGACTGAAATGAACACTGAAGCTTTCTTT. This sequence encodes CASTRTEMNTEAFF.

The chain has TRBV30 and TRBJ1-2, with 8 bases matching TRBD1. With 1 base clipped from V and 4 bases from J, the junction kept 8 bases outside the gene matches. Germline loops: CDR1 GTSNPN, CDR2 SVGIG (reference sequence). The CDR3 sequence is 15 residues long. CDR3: CAWSDGSGGRYGYTF. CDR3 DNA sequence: TGTGCCTGGAGTGATGGTTCAGGGGGCCGCTATGGCTACACCTTC. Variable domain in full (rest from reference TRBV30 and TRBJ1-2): SQTIHQWPATLVQPVGSPLSLECTVEGTSNPNLYWYRQAAGRGLQLLFYSVGIGQISSEVPQNLSASRPQDRQFILSSKKLLLSDSGFYLCAWSDGSGGRYGYTFGSGTRLTVV.

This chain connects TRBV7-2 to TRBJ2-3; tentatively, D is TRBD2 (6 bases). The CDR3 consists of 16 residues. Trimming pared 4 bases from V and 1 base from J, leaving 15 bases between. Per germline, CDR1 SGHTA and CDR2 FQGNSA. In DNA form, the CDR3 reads TGTGCCAGCAGCTATACCCAGGGAGGCGGCACAGATACGCAGTATTTT. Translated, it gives CASSYTQGGGTDTQYF.

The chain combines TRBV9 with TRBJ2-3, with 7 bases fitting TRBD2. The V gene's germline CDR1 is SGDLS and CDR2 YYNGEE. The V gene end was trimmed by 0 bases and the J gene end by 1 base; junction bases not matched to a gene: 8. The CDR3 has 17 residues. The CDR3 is CASSVGLRGDGTDTQYF. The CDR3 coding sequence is TGTGCCAGCAGCGTAGGGCTTCGGGGGGACGGCACAGATACGCAGTATTTT. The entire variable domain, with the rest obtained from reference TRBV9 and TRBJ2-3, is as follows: DSGVTQTPKHLITATGQRVTLRCSPRSGDLSVYWYQQSLDQGLQFLIQYYNGEERAKGNILERFSAQQFPDLHSELNLSSLELGDSALYFCASSVGLRGDGTDTQYFGPGTRLTVL.

The CDR3 spells CASSPRTSEGADTQYF. CDR3 DNA sequence: TGTGCCAGCAGCCCCCGGACTAGCGAGGGAGCAGATACGCAGTATTTT. The chain carries TRBV4-2 and TRBJ2-3, with 9 bases that match TRBD2. The V gene end was trimmed by 4 bases and the J gene end by 4 bases; junction bases not matched to a gene: 9. The germline V gene has CDR1 LGHNA and CDR2 YNFKEQ. This CDR3 has 16 amino acids.

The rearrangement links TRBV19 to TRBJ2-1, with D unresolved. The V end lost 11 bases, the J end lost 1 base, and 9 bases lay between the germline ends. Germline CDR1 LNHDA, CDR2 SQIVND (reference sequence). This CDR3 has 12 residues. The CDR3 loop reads CAATSSYNEQFF. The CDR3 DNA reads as TGTGCCGCTACCTCTTCCTACAATGAGCAGTTCTTC.

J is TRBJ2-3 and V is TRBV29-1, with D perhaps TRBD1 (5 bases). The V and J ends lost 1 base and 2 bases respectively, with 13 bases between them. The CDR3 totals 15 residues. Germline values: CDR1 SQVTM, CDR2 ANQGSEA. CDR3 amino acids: CSVEGGEKITDTQYF. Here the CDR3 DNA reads TGCAGCGTTGAAGGGGGCGAGAAAATCACAGATACGCAGTATTTT.

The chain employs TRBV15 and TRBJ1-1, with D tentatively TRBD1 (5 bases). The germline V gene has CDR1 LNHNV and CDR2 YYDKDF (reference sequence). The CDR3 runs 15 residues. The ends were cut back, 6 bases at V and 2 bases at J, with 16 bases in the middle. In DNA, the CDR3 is TGTGCCACCAGGACCAGGGAATTCGGTAACACTGAAGCTTTCTTT. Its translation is CATRTREFGNTEAFF.

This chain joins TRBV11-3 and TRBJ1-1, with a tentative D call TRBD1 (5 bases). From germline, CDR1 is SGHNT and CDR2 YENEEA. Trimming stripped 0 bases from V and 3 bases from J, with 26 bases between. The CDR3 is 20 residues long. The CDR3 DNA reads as TGTGCCAGCAGCTTAGAGATTTACAACCATCATAGGGTACAGGACACTGAAGCTTTCTTT. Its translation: CASSLEIYNHHRVQDTEAFF.

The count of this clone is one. The CDR3 nucleotides are TGTGCCAGCAGCTTGGTAATACAAACAGTCCCCTACGAGCAGTACTTC. It specifies CASSLVIQTVPYEQYF. The genes are TRBV5-4 and TRBJ2-7; D gene ambiguous. The germline V gene has CDR1 SGHNT and CDR2 YYREEE (reference sequence). The CDR3 runs to 16 residues. Trimming left V 0 bases short and J 2 bases short, with 15 bases between.

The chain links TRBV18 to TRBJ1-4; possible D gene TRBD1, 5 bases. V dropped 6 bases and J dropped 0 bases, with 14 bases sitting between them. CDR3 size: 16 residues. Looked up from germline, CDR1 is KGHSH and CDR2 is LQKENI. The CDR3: CASSPQTVATNEKLFF. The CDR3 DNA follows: TGTGCCAGCTCGCCCCAGACAGTTGCAACTAATGAAAAACTGTTTTTT.

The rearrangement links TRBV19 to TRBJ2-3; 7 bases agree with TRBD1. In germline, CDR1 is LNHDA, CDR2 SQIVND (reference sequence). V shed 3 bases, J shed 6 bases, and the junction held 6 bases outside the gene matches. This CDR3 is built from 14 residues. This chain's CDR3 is CASSMAGGIDTQYF. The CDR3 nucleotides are TGTGCCAGTAGTATGGCAGGGGGTATCGATACGCAGTATTTT.

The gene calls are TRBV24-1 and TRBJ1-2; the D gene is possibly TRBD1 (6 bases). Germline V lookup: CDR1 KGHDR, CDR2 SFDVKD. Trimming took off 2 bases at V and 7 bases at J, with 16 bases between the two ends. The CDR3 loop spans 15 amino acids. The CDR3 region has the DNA TGTGCCACCAGTGATTCAGGCGGCAGGGGAGCTGGCTACACCTTC. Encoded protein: CATSDSGGRGAGYTF.

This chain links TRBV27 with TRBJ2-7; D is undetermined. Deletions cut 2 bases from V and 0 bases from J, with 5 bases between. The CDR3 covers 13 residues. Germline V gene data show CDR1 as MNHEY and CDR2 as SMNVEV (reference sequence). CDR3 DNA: TGTGCCAGCAGTTTACAGGACTCCTACGAGCAGTACTTC. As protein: CASSLQDSYEQYF.

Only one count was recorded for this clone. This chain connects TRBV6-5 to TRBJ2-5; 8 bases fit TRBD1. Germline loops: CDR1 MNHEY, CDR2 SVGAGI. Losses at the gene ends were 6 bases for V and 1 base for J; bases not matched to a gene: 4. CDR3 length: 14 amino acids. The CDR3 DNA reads TGTGCCAGCAGCGTGGACAGGGCCCAAGAGACCCAGTACTTC. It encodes CASSVDRAQETQYF.

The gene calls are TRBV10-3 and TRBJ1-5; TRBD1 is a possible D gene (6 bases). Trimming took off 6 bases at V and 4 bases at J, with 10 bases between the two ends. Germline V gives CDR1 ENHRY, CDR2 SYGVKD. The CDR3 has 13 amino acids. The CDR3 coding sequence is TGTGCCATCAGAAACACAGGGAATCAGCCCCAGCATTTT. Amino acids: CAIRNTGNQPQHF.

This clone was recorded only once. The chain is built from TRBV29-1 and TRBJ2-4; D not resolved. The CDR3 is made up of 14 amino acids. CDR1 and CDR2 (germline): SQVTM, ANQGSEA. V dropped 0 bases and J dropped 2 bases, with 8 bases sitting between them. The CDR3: CSVEDQLTKNIQYF. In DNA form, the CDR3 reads TGCAGCGTTGAAGATCAGTTAACCAAAAACATTCAGTACTTC.

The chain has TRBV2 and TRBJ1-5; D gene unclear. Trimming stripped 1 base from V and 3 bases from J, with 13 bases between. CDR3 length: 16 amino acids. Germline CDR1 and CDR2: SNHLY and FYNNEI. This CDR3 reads CASSEGLQTINQPQHF. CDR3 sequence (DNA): TGTGCCAGCAGTGAAGGCCTACAGACCATCAATCAGCCCCAGCATTTT.

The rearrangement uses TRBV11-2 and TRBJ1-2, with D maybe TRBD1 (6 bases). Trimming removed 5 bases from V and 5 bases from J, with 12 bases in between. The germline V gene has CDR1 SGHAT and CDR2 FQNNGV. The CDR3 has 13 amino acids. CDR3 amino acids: CASSQDSSYGYTF. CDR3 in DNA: TGTGCCAGCAGCCAGGACAGTTCATATGGCTACACCTTC.

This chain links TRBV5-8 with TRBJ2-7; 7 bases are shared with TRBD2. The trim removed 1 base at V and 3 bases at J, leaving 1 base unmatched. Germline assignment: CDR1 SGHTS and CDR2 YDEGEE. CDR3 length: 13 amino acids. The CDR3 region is CASSLKRDYEQYF. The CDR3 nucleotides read TGTGCCAGCAGCTTGAAGCGGGACTACGAGCAGTACTTC.

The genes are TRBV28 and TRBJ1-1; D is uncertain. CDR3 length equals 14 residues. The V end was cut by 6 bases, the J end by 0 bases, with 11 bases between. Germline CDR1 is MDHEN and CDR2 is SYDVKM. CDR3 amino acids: CASRPPGMNTEAFF. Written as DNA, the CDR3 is TGTGCCAGCAGGCCTCCGGGAATGAACACTGAAGCTTTCTTT.

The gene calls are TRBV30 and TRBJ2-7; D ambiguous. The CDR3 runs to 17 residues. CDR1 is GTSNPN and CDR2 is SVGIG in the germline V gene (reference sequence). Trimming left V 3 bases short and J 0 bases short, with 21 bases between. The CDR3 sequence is CAWSSPRYSIRSYEQYF. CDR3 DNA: TGTGCCTGGAGCTCGCCCCGCTATTCGATCCGCTCCTACGAGCAGTACTTC. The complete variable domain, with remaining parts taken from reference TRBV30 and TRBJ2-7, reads SQTIHQWPATLVQPVGSPLSLECTVEGTSNPNLYWYRQAAGRGLQLLFYSVGIGQISSEVPQNLSASRPQDRQFILSSKKLLLSDSGFYLCAWSSPRYSIRSYEQYFGPGTRLTVT.

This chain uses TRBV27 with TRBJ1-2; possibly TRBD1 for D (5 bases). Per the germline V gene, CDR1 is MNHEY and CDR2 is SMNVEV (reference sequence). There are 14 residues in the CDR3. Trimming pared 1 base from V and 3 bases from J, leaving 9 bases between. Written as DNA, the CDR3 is TGTGCCAGCAGTTTATGGGGAGGGGACTATGGCTACACCTTC. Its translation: CASSLWGGDYGYTF.

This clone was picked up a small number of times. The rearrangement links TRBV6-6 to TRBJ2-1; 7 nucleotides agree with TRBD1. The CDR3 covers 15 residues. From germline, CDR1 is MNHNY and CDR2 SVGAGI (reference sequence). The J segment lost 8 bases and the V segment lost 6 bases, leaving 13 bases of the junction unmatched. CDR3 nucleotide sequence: TGTGCCAGCAGCCCACGAAGACAGGGTAACGATGAGCAGTTCTTC. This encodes CASSPRRQGNDEQFF.

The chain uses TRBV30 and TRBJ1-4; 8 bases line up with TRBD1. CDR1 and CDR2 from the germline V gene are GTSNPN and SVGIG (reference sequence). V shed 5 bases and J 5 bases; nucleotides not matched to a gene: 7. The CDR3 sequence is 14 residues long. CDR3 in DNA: TGTGCCTGGGAACCAGGGGGCCTCAATGAAAAACTGTTTTTT. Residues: CAWEPGGLNEKLFF.

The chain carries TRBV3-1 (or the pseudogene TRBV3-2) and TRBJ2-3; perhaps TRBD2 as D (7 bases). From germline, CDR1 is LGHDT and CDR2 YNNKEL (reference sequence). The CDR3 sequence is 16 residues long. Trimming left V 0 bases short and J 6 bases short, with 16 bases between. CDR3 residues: CASSQEGGVLMDTQYF. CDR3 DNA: TGTGCCAGCAGCCAAGAAGGGGGGGTCCTTATGGATACGCAGTATTTT.